What follows are 4 T cell receptor beta chains derived from one specimen sequenced in a study of control samples from healthy donors and cancer patients (dated by TCRdb to about 2020). The library was generated by the immunoSEQ multiplex PCR assay. TCRdb carries this immuneACCESS record with in-frame sequences only. Its versions omit some clonotypes, under half of them owing to an unresolved V gene in the studies checked, with the rest unexplained. The sample yields 85,000 to 110,000 clones; roughly 89% were counted once. The leading ten clones occupy approximately 19% of the sample. Sequencing input: PBMCs. The receptors stem from a man aged 55 to 70 with lung cancer.

V and J are TRBV7-9 and TRBJ1-2; the D gene is possibly TRBD1 (5 bases). V gave up 6 bases and J gave up 8 bases, with 13 bases separating them. Germline CDR1 is SEHNR and CDR2 is FQNEAQ (reference sequence). The CDR3 runs to 12 residues. The DNA for the CDR3 is TGTGCCAGCAGTTCCCAGGGTCGGGGCTACACCTTC. Translated: CASSSQGRGYTF.

The chain joins TRBV7-3 to TRBJ1-2; possible D gene TRBD1, 5 bases. This CDR3 region has 14 residues. Trimming took 5 bases from V and 10 from J, leaving 20 bases between them. The germline V gene encodes CDR1 SGHTA and CDR2 FQGTGA. CDR3 residues: CASSRSGTLTDYTF. As DNA, the CDR3 is TGTGCCAGCAGCCGGTCCGGGACGTTGACCGACTACACCTTC.

The chain uses TRBV7-2 and TRBJ1-1; D remains ambiguous. V lost 2 bases and J 5 bases, leaving 9 bases between the germline ends. The CDR3 covers 13 residues. From germline, CDR1 is SGHTA and CDR2 FQGNSA. CDR3 DNA: TGTGCCAGCAGCTTACTGTCGGGGACTGAAGCTTTCTTT. This translates into CASSLLSGTEAFF.

This clone has only a few counts. V and J are TRBV18 and TRBJ2-1; 11 bases are shared with TRBD1. The germline gives CDR1 KGHSH, CDR2 LQKENI. There are 16 residues in the CDR3. The V gene end was trimmed by 5 bases and the J gene end by 4 bases; junction bases not matched to a gene: 7. The CDR3 DNA is TGTGCCAGCTCATTAGGACAGGGGGCCGTTTACAATGAGCAGTTCTTC. It encodes CASSLGQGAVYNEQFF.